This TCR beta chain was obtained from a study of cytomegalovirus exposure and HLA in healthy donors. About the study: Unique TCRs numbering approximately 81 million, obtained from HLA-typed donors, made up an early data release.

On this clone itself: The antigen is unknown.

Points from the study as a whole: Associated with cytomegalovirus, according to the listing, were about 160 TCR beta chains. A later analysis reportedly found that, within productive TCRs, an Asian-associated ancestry cluster had fewer N-insertions than the mean observed across the roughly 690 donors.

The PCR contained 60 Vbeta and 13 Jbeta primers. This table comes from immunoSEQ multiplex PCR, and its TCRdb copy is limited to in-frame clones, with some not included. Of approximately 190,000 clones listed, 87% are singletons. The germline V gene has CDR1 ENHRY and CDR2 SYGVKD. The CDR3 covers 14 residues. V lost 3 bases and J 4 bases, leaving 9 bases between the germline ends. Sequenced input: PBMCs. V is TRBV10-3 and J is TRBJ1-4, with D uncertain. This clonotype originated in a boy between 2 and 15 years old in good health and CMV-seronegative. The CDR3 region is CAISEGGFNEKLFF. In DNA form, the CDR3 reads TGTGCCATCAGTGAAGGCGGATTTAATGAAAAACTGTTTTTT.